Listed here are 8 T cell receptor beta chains from one sample, sequenced in a study of Ad26.COV2.S vaccination and SARS-CoV-2 variants. The table came from immunoSEQ multiplex PCR; TCRdb's copy has only in-frame clones and leaves some out. This table has about 350,000 clones, 88% appearing once. Treatment specified: roughly 20 received Ad26.COV2.S at low or high dose, single or two shots; about 5 received placebo; per-sample allocation not given. The investigators took samples on day 63 after the first vaccine or placebo injection. Sequencing was performed on peripheral blood, taken in a trial of Ad26.COV2.S vaccine versus placebo. The receptor set was obtained from a person aged 18-60 years who received the Ad26.COV2.S COVID-19 vaccine or a placebo.

This sequence joins TRBV10-3 and TRBJ2-4, with 9 bases lining up with TRBD1. The CDR3 totals 20 residues. The trim removed 0 bases at V and 1 base at J, leaving 13 bases unmatched. Germline CDR1 ENHRY, CDR2 SYGVKD. The CDR3 reads CAISESTGGASASAKNIQYF. CDR3 nucleotide sequence: TGTGCCATCAGTGAGTCAACAGGGGGCGCATCAGCTTCGGCCAAAAACATTCAGTACTTC.

This chain uses TRBV7-6 with TRBJ2-2, with TRBD2 matching over 9 bases. The CDR3 runs to 17 residues. V shed 6 bases, J shed 5 bases, and the junction held 13 bases outside the gene matches. Germline V gene sequence: CDR1 SGHVS, CDR2 FNYEAQ. The CDR3 sequence: CASSLNGGRAITGELFF. The DNA for the CDR3 is TGTGCCAGCAGTTTAAACGGCGGGAGGGCTATTACCGGGGAGCTGTTTTTT.

The chain has TRBV29-1 and TRBJ1-2; D is possibly TRBD1 (5 bases). Germline lookup yields CDR1 SQVTM and CDR2 ANQGSEA. Between the trimmed V and J ends, which lost 7 bases and 0 bases, there was a span of 12 bases. This CDR3 comprises 13 residues. The CDR3 region is CSARLTANYGYTF. CDR3 DNA sequence: TGCAGCGCCCGGCTGACAGCTAACTATGGCTACACCTTC.

The V and J genes are TRBV5-8 and TRBJ1-1, with D perhaps matching TRBD1 (6 bases). Germline CDR1 is SGHTS and CDR2 is YDEGEE. The CDR3 has 15 amino acids. V shed 4 bases and J shed 0 bases, with 13 bases lying between them. The CDR3 DNA is TGTGCCAGCAGCCGTTTAGGGGGGATGAACACTGAAGCTTTCTTT. This translates into CASSRLGGMNTEAFF.

CDR3 DNA: TGTGCGACGGAAGGGGGAAATGGCTACACCTTC. Protein sequence: CATEGGNGYTF. The rearrangement links TRBV15 to TRBJ1-2, with a possible D match to TRBD1 (6 bases). This CDR3 has 11 amino acids. Per germline, CDR1 LNHNV and CDR2 YYDKDF (reference sequence).

The CDR3 spells CASSRGRGAGYTF. The CDR3 DNA reads TGTGCCAGCAGCCGGGGGCGCGGGGCTGGCTACACCTTC. This chain joins TRBV3-1 (or the pseudogene TRBV3-2) and TRBJ1-2, with a weak D call TRBD1 (6 bases). V shed 4 bases and J shed 7 bases, with 13 bases lying between them. Germline CDR1 is LGHDT and CDR2 is YNNKEL (reference sequence). This CDR3 region has 13 residues.

The V call is TRBV7-2, the J call TRBJ1-1, with unresolved D. CDR1 and CDR2 from the germline V gene are SGHTA and FQGNSA. The CDR3 spans 14 residues. Trimming cost V 1 base and J 4 bases, with 10 bases left between them. CDR3 nucleotide sequence: TGTGCCAGCAGCTTAGGACGTGGAATCACTGAAGCTTTCTTT. Translated, it gives CASSLGRGITEAFF.

The chain links TRBV27 to TRBJ2-6; D unresolved. V was shortened by 6 bases and J by 2 bases, with 14 bases between the two germline ends. Germline CDR1 reads MNHEY; CDR2 reads SMNVEV (reference sequence). This CDR3 region has 16 residues. CDR3 loop: CASSTPNWAGANVLTF. The CDR3 DNA reads TGTGCCAGCAGCACCCCTAATTGGGCTGGGGCCAACGTCCTGACTTTC.